The clone carrying this TCR beta chain was observed a few times. No antigen is known for it. CDR3 length: 16 residues. Germline lookup yields CDR1 SGDLS and CDR2 YYNGEE. The junction had 5 bases not matched to a gene; V was cut back by 1 base and J by 4 bases. The sample originates from a study of T cell responses to AZD1222 COVID-19 vaccine. Combined were second doses at about 4 or about 12 weeks. Libraries were prepared by immunoSEQ multiplex PCR; TCRdb keeps only in-frame clonotypes and omits some of them. The sample consists of some 120,000 clones, about 90% of them appearing once. Findings of the study overall: Close to half of spike-specific TCRs reportedly recognize unmutated variant regions.

The clonotype was recovered from an adult who received the AZD1222 COVID-19 vaccine. The V gene is TRBV9, the J gene TRBJ2-3; 11 nucleotides match TRBD2. Sequenced material: peripheral blood, taken 28 days after the second AZD1222 dose. The CDR3 DNA is TGTGCCAGCAGCGTAAGGGTAGCGGGAGGGTCAGATACGCAGTATTTT. It is translated as CASSVRVAGGSDTQYF.